These 30 T cell receptor beta chains share one sample of origin, sequenced in a study of blood T cell repertoires in COVID-19. The method was immunoSEQ multiplex PCR; TCRdb's version includes in-frame clones alone and lacks a portion of them. The sample yields a few hundred thousand clones, roughly 88% seen once. Sequenced input: peripheral blood. Receptors were obtained from a woman aged 25-40 years with COVID-19, enrolled during active disease.

The genes are TRBV6-2 or TRBV6-3 and TRBJ1-6; D gene ambiguous. The CDR3 runs 12 residues. The V and J ends lost 5 bases and 9 bases respectively, with 8 bases between them. Germline-derived CDR1 and CDR2 are MNHEY and SVGEGT. CDR3 sequence reads: CASSDMISPLHF. The DNA of the CDR3 is TGTGCCAGCAGTGACATGATTTCACCCCTCCACTTT.

V usage is TRBV6-5 and J usage is TRBJ1-6, with 7 bases aligning to TRBD1. This CDR3 spans 14 amino acids. CDR1 is MNHEY and CDR2 is SVGAGI in the germline V gene. V trimming: 8 bases; J trimming: 4 bases; junction bases outside the gene matches: 5. This chain's CDR3 is CASVPGQYNSPLHF. The DNA for the CDR3 is TGTGCCAGCGTACCGGGACAGTATAATTCACCCCTCCACTTT.

This clone was seen only once. The J gene is TRBJ2-2, the V gene TRBV7-2, with TRBD2 as a possible D gene (5 bases). With 1 base removed from V and 6 bases from J, the gap between germline ends came to 9 bases. The CDR3 loop spans 14 amino acids. The V gene's germline CDR1 is SGHTA and CDR2 FQGNSA. CDR3 sequence: CASSLEPLAGELFF. DNA of the CDR3: TGTGCCAGCAGCTTAGAGCCACTAGCCGGGGAGCTGTTTTTT.

V usage is TRBV5-6 and J usage is TRBJ2-1; TRBD1 might be the D (6 bases). The CDR3 runs 13 residues. The V gene lost 4 bases and the J gene lost 10 bases, with 15 bases spanning the gap. The V gene's germline CDR1 is SGHDT and CDR2 YYEEEE. CDR3 amino acids: CASSVSRGGEQFF. The CDR3 DNA follows: TGTGCCAGCAGCGTAAGCAGGGGTGGGGAGCAGTTCTTC.

The V and J genes are TRBV12-3 or TRBV12-4 and TRBJ1-2, with 8 bases that match TRBD1. The CDR3 loop spans 13 amino acids. The V segment lost 8 bases and the J segment 8 bases; nucleotides outside the gene matches: 10. In DNA, the CDR3 is TGTGCCAGCTCCTTCTGGACAGGGAGCGGCTACACCTTC. It encodes CASSFWTGSGYTF.

This sequence joins TRBV24-1 and TRBJ2-7; 7 bases align to TRBD1. Unmatched junction bases numbered 11, after V lost 7 bases and J lost 6 bases. The CDR3 is made up of 14 amino acids. CDR1 is KGHDR, CDR2 SFDVKD, per germline. In DNA, the CDR3 is TGTGCCACCAGGGGATCGTTCGACAGGGTCGAGCAGTACGTC. Residues: CATRGSFDRVEQYV.

The rearrangement links TRBV7-2 to TRBJ1-6, with 11 bases that match TRBD1. Germline V gene sequence: CDR1 SGHTA, CDR2 FQGNSA. The CDR3 is made up of 19 amino acids. J was trimmed by 0 bases and V by 5 bases; bases with no gene match: 9. In DNA, the CDR3 is TGTGCCAGCAGCCTCCGGACAGGGGGCCTTAGCTCCTATAATTCACCCCTCCACTTT. It translates to CASSLRTGGLSSYNSPLHF.

V gene TRBV7-9 combines with J gene TRBJ2-7, with 7 bases matching TRBD2. V lost 2 bases and J lost 0; bases outside the gene matches: 10. The CDR3 is made up of 17 amino acids. Germline V gene lookup returns CDR1 SEHNR and CDR2 FQNEAQ (reference sequence). For the CDR3, the DNA is TGTGCCAGCAGCTTATCCGGCCTAGCGGCAAGCTCCTACGAGCAGTACTTC. Protein: CASSLSGLAASSYEQYF.

The chain links TRBV21-1 to TRBJ2-3; the table gives TRBD1 as D, unverified against the DNA. TRBV21-1 is given as a pseudogene. The CDR3 has 18 residues. CDR3 bases: TGTGCCAGCAGCAAAACGGCATGGCCGAATAAAGGGGCAGATACGCAGTATTTT. It translates to CASSKTAWPNKGADTQYF.

This sequence joins TRBV5-5 and TRBJ1-2, with TRBD1 matching over 10 bases. Germline V gives CDR1 SGHKS, CDR2 YYEKEE (reference sequence). With V trimmed by 5 bases and J by 4 bases, 14 bases remained unmatched. This CDR3 comprises 17 residues. CDR3 nucleotides: TGTGCCAGCAGACCTCCCGGCGGGACAGGGGTGGCCTATGGCTACACCTTC. Protein: CASRPPGGTGVAYGYTF. Looking up the rest from reference TRBV5-5 and TRBJ1-2 gives the full variable domain: DAGVTQSPTHLIKTRGQQVTLRCSPISGHKSVSWYQQVLGQGPQFIFQYYEKEERGRGNFPDRFSARQFPNYSSELNVNALLLGDSALYLCASRPPGGTGVAYGYTFGSGTRLTVV.

The V gene is TRBV2, the J gene TRBJ1-4, with 7 bases identical to TRBD1. Germline CDR1 SNHLY, CDR2 FYNNEI. CDR3 length equals 15 residues. Trimming took 6 bases from V and 6 from J; bases not matched to a gene: 10. The CDR3, as DNA: TGTGCCAGCAGGGGAACAGGGGCCCGATATGAAAAACTGTTTTTT. Its translation is CASRGTGARYEKLFF.

V is TRBV7-9 and J is TRBJ2-2, with TRBD1 identical over 7 bases. Germline V lookup: CDR1 SEHNR, CDR2 FQNEAQ (reference sequence). The CDR3 length is 17 residues. V was pared by 6 bases and J by 5 bases, with 15 bases of the junction left unmatched. In DNA, the CDR3 is TGTGCCAGCAGTTACCCTTGGGCAGGGGGAAAAACCGGGGAGCTGTTTTTT. As protein: CASSYPWAGGKTGELFF.

This sequence joins TRBV30 and TRBJ1-3; tentatively, D is TRBD1 (6 bases). The CDR3 spans 15 residues. From germline, CDR1 is GTSNPN and CDR2 SVGIG (reference sequence). V lost 5 bases and J 3 bases, leaving 17 bases between the germline ends. The CDR3 region has the DNA TGTGCCTGGGGCCCTTCCAGGGGTTTTGGAAACACCATATATTTT. Its protein is CAWGPSRGFGNTIYF.

The chain couples TRBV12-3 or TRBV12-4 to TRBJ2-7, with D perhaps matching TRBD2 (5 bases). Trimming cost V 2 bases and J 6 bases, with 11 bases left between them. This CDR3 region has 13 residues. In nucleotides, the CDR3 is TGTGCCAGCAGTTTAAACAGCCGGGGCGAGCAGTACTTC. Protein: CASSLNSRGEQYF.

V is TRBV19 and J is TRBJ2-5; tentatively, D is TRBD1 (6 bases). Germline lookup yields CDR1 LNHDA and CDR2 SQIVND (reference sequence). There are 12 residues in the CDR3. V lost 9 bases and J lost 1, with 9 bases in between. The CDR3 DNA reads as TGTGCCAGCGGGACACCCCAAGAGACCCAGTACTTC. Its protein is CASGTPQETQYF.

This clone was seen once. The gene calls are TRBV20-1 and TRBJ1-2; D call uncertain. Germline CDR1 DFQATT, CDR2 SNEGSKA (reference sequence). The length of the CDR3 is 11 residues. The germline V and J ends were trimmed by 3 bases and 8 bases, with 10 bases remaining between them. Here the CDR3 reads CSASPARGYTF. Here the CDR3 DNA reads TGCAGTGCTAGTCCAGCGCGGGGCTACACCTTC.

This clone occurred a few times. The J gene is TRBJ1-1, the V gene TRBV14; D is undetermined. Germline V gene data show CDR1 as SGHDN and CDR2 as FVKESK. Trimming left V 1 base short and J 2 bases short, with 14 bases between. The CDR3 extends over 16 amino acids. CDR3 region: CASSQVYSGLNTEAFF. The CDR3, as DNA: TGTGCCAGCAGCCAAGTTTACAGTGGCTTAAACACTGAAGCTTTCTTT. The full variable domain, with the rest looked up from reference TRBV14 and TRBJ1-1, is EAGVTQFPSHSVIEKGQTVTLRCDPISGHDNLYWYRRVMGKEIKFLLHFVKESKQDESGMPNNRFLAERTGGTYSTLKVQPAELEDSGVYFCASSQVYSGLNTEAFFGQGTRLTVV.

The chain uses TRBV3-1 (or the pseudogene TRBV3-2) and TRBJ2-1; TRBD2 matches at 14 bases. CDR1 and CDR2 from the germline V gene are LGHDT and YNNKEL (reference sequence). This CDR3 has 16 amino acids. V was clipped by 1 base and J by 8 bases; unmatched bases: 4. CDR3 nucleotide sequence: TGTGCCAGCAGCCAAGGGACTAGCGGGGGGTGGTATGAGCAGTTCTTC. It is translated as CASSQGTSGGWYEQFF.

This clone was detected ten times or more. In nucleotides, the CDR3 is TGCGCCAGCAGCCCGGGACAGGCCACGAGAGAGACCCAGTACTTC. Residues: CASSPGQATRETQYF. The chain is built from TRBV5-1 and TRBJ2-5; 8 bases agree with TRBD1. With V trimmed by 4 bases and J by 4 bases, 9 bases remained unmatched. Germline V lookup: CDR1 SGHRS, CDR2 YFSETQ. The CDR3 loop spans 15 amino acids.

The chain has TRBV6-5 and TRBJ1-2; D is unclear. The CDR3 has 15 amino acids. Trimming pared 8 bases from V and 4 bases from J, leaving 20 bases between. Germline CDR1 reads MNHEY; CDR2 reads SVGAGI. CDR3 region: CASYPRHTHLYGYTF. DNA for the CDR3: TGTGCCAGCTATCCCCGACATACTCACCTCTATGGCTACACCTTC.

This clone came up once. V is TRBV9 and J is TRBJ2-1; D is possibly TRBD2 (5 bases). The CDR3 runs to 13 residues. Germline V gene sequence: CDR1 SGDLS, CDR2 YYNGEE. V was trimmed by 0 bases and J by 10 bases, leaving 11 bases between them. For the CDR3, the DNA is TGTGCCAGCAGCGTAGATGGGAGCAGGGAGCAGTTCTTC. It encodes CASSVDGSREQFF.

The chain is built from TRBV4-3 and TRBJ1-1; no definite D call. Germline values: CDR1 LGHNA, CDR2 YSLEER. This CDR3 region has 15 residues. V was pared by 5 bases and J by 0 bases, with 13 bases between. The CDR3 is CASSSLAGVNTEAFF. The CDR3 DNA reads as TGCGCCAGCAGCTCTCTCGCCGGGGTGAACACTGAAGCTTTCTTT.

V gene TRBV7-6 combines with J gene TRBJ2-4; D perhaps matches TRBD1 (6 bases). The V end lost 4 bases, the J end lost 9 bases, and 16 bases lay between the germline ends. The CDR3 runs to 14 residues. Germline V CDR1 and CDR2: SGHVS, FNYEAQ. This chain's CDR3 is CASSSGTLGGIQYF. DNA of the CDR3: TGTGCCAGCAGCTCCGGGACATTAGGAGGCATTCAGTACTTC. The full variable domain, its missing parts supplied by reference TRBV7-6 and TRBJ2-4, is GAGVSQSPRYKVTKRGQDVALRCDPISGHVSLYWYRQALGQGPEFLTYFNYEAQQDKSGLPNDRFSAERPEGSISTLTIQRTEQRDSAMYRCASSSGTLGGIQYFGAGTRLSVL.

V and J are TRBV12-3 or TRBV12-4 and TRBJ1-6; D remains ambiguous. Trimming left V 4 bases short and J 5 bases short, with 3 bases between. CDR3 length equals 12 residues. DNA of the CDR3: TGTGCCAGCAGTTCGGATAATTCACCCCTCCACTTT. It encodes CASSSDNSPLHF.

The V and J genes are TRBV7-2 and TRBJ2-2; 8 nucleotides line up with TRBD1. V was pared by 2 bases and J by 5 bases, with 7 bases of the junction left unmatched. Germline values: CDR1 SGHTA, CDR2 FQGNSA. The CDR3 consists of 16 residues. Here the CDR3 reads CASSLQGALETGELFF. CDR3 nucleotide sequence: TGTGCCAGCAGCTTACAGGGGGCGTTGGAAACCGGGGAGCTGTTTTTT.

V is TRBV5-1 and J is TRBJ2-3; D is uncertain. CDR3 length equals 13 residues. Germline lookup yields CDR1 SGHRS and CDR2 YFSETQ. Trimming stripped 7 bases from V and 2 bases from J, with 11 bases between. The CDR3: CASSELNTDTQYF. The CDR3 nucleotides are TGCGCCAGCTCGGAGCTGAACACAGATACGCAGTATTTT.

The chain carries TRBV4-2 and TRBJ1-2, with 9 bases fitting TRBD1. V shed 5 bases and J 3 bases; nucleotides not matched to a gene: 13. The CDR3 has 17 residues. From germline, CDR1 is LGHNA and CDR2 YNFKEQ. Here the CDR3 reads CASSATGTGNYYYGYTF. CDR3 bases: TGTGCCAGCAGCGCCACCGGGACAGGGAATTACTACTATGGCTACACCTTC.

In this sample, this clone turned up a few times. The gene calls are TRBV4-3 and TRBJ1-2; 7 positions agree with TRBD1. The germline V gene has CDR1 LGHNA and CDR2 YSLEER. V shed 0 bases and J 2 bases; nucleotides not matched to a gene: 3. The CDR3 length is 15 residues. Here the CDR3 reads CASSQERGPNYGYTF. The CDR3 DNA follows: TGCGCCAGCAGCCAAGAAAGGGGGCCAAACTATGGCTACACCTTC.

The rearrangement links TRBV7-2 to TRBJ2-1, with D possibly being TRBD2 (6 bases). The CDR3 runs 15 residues. The V end was cut by 5 bases, the J end by 9 bases, with 20 bases between. Germline V gene lookup returns CDR1 SGHTA and CDR2 FQGNSA. CDR3 nucleotide sequence: TGTGCCAGCAGCCCTGTGCCGGGAGTGGGAGGTGAGCAGTTCTTC. Amino acids: CASSPVPGVGGEQFF.

The V call is TRBV7-9, the J call TRBJ1-2, with TRBD1 matching 7 bases. This CDR3 has 16 residues. Germline CDR1 and CDR2: SEHNR and FQNEAQ (reference sequence). With 5 bases clipped from V and 3 bases from J, the junction kept 12 bases outside the gene matches. CDR3 loop: CASSMSTQGGDYGYTF. For the CDR3, the DNA is TGTGCCAGCAGCATGTCCACTCAGGGGGGAGACTATGGCTACACCTTC.